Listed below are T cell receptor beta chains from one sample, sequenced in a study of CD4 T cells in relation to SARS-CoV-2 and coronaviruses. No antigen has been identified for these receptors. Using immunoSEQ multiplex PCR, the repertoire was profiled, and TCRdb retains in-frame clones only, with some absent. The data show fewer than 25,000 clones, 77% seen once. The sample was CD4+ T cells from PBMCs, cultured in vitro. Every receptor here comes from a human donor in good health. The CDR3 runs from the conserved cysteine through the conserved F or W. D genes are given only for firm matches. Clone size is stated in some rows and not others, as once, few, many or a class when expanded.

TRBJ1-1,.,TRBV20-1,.,CSASEATEAFF,TGCAGTGCTAGTGAAGCGACTGAAGCTTTCTTT
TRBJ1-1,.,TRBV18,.,CASSREVNTEAFF,TGTGCCAGCTCAAGGGAAGTGAACACTGAAGCTTTCTTT
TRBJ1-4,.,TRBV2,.,CASSEAMNEKLFF,TGTGCCAGCAGTGAAGCTATGAATGAAAAACTGTTTTTT
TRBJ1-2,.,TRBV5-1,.,CASSKRGEIPNYGYTF,TGCGCCAGCAGCAAGAGGGGGGAGATACCTAACTATGGCTACACCTTC
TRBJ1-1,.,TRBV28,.,CASSLLGARNTEAFF,TGTGCCAGCAGTTTGTTGGGGGCGAGGAACACTGAAGCTTTCTTT
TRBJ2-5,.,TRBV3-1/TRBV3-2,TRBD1,CASSQFRDRLGETQYF,TGTGCCAGCAGCCAATTCAGGGACAGGCTGGGGGAGACCCAGTACTTC
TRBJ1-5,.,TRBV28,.,CASSEARSQPQHF,TGTGCCAGCAGTGAGGCGAGGAGTCAGCCCCAGCATTTT
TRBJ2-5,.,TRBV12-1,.,CASRSQSDSQETQYF,TGTGCCAGCAGGTCCCAATCGGACAGCCAAGAGACCCAGTACTTC
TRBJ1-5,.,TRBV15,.,CATSSDGVSQPQHF,TGTGCCACCAGCAGTGACGGAGTGAGTCAGCCCCAGCATTTT
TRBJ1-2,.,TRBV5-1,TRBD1,CASSLGTGDYGYTF,TGCGCCAGCAGCCTAGGGACAGGGGACTATGGCTACACCTTC
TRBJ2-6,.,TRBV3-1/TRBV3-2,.,CASSNSGANVLTF,TGTGCCAGCTCTAACTCTGGGGCCAACGTCCTGACTTTC
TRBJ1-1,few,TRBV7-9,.,CASSLVSGGSTEAFF,TGTGCCAGCAGCTTAGTTTCCGGGGGCTCAACTGAAGCTTTCTTT
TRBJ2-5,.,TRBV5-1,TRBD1,CASSPTAGARGETQYF,TGCGCCAGCAGCCCGACGGCAGGGGCCAGGGGGGAGACCCAGTACTTC
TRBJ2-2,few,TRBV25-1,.,CASSAVGGITGELFF,TGTGCCAGCAGTGCCGTAGGGGGGATCACCGGGGAGCTGTTTTTT
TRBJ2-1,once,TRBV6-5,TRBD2,CASKIGLAGYNEQFF,TGTGCCAGCAAGATCGGGCTAGCGGGATACAATGAGCAGTTCTTC
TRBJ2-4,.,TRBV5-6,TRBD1,CASSLRGQGVMGGNIQYF,TGTGCCAGCAGCTTGAGGGGACAGGGCGTGATGGGGGGAAACATTCAGTACTTC
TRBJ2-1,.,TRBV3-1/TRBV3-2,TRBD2,CASSQDAGGDTVIDEQFF,TGTGCCAGCAGCCAAGACGCCGGGGGGGATACCGTTATCGATGAGCAGTTCTTC
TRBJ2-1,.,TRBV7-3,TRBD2,CASSQLPSGSNEQFF,TGTGCCAGCAGCCAATTACCCAGCGGGAGCAATGAGCAGTTCTTC
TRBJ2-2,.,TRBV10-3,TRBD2,CAIKSLAGVSGGGGELFF,TGTGCCATCAAGAGTCTAGCGGGAGTTTCCGGGGGAGGCGGGGAGCTGTTTTTT
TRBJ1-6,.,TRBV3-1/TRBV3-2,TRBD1,CASSQIGQGGYNSPLHF,TGTGCCAGCAGCCAGATAGGACAGGGCGGCTATAATTCACCCCTCCACTTT
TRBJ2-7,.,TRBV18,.,CASSPLSGITAYEQYF,TGTGCCAGCTCACCACTATCAGGAATAACCGCCTACGAGCAGTACTTC
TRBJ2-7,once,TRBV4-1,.,CASSPIRLRSLSSYEQYF,TGCGCCAGCAGCCCGATCAGGCTTAGATCCCTAAGCTCCTACGAGCAGTACTTC
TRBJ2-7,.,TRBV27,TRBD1,CASSLGGGVVYEQYF,TGTGCCAGCAGCCTAGGGGGCGGCGTAGTCTACGAGCAGTACTTC
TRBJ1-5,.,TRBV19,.,CASRRGLREASNQPQHF,TGTGCCAGTCGGCGAGGGTTGAGGGAGGCGAGCAATCAGCCCCAGCATTTT
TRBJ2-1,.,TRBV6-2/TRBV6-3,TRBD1,CASSHRGTGSPYNEQFF,TGTGCCAGCAGTCACAGGGGGACAGGGAGCCCCTACAATGAGCAGTTCTTC
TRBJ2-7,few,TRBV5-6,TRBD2,CASSILAGGPEQYF,TGTGCCAGCAGCATTCTAGCGGGAGGACCCGAGCAGTACTTC
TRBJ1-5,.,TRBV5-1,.,CASSWDPGGQPQHF,TGCGCCAGCAGCTGGGATCCGGGGGGTCAGCCCCAGCATTTT
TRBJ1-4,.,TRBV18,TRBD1,CASSDGQGVGEKLFF,TGTGCCAGCTCAGACGGACAGGGGGTCGGTGAAAAACTGTTTTTT
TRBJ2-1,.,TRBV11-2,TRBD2,CASSPAGLAGVSEQFF,TGTGCCAGCAGCCCCGCGGGACTAGCGGGAGTTAGTGAGCAGTTCTTC
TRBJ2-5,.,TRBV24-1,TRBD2,CATSTSGPGQETQYF,TGTGCCACCAGCACTAGCGGACCCGGCCAAGAGACCCAGTACTTC
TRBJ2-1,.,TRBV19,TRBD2,CASSRRTSGRNEQFF,TGTGCCAGTAGTAGGCGGACTAGCGGGAGGAATGAGCAGTTCTTC
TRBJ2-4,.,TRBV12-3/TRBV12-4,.,CASSRHGTSQYF,TGTGCCAGCAGTCGACACGGGACATCCCAGTACTTC
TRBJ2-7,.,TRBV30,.,CALNTAGSSYEQYF,TGTGCCCTCAATACCGCGGGGAGCTCCTACGAGCAGTACTTC
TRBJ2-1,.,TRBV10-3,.,CAISARDFNNEQFF,TGTGCCATCAGTGCCCGGGACTTCAACAATGAGCAGTTCTTC
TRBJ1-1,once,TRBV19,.,CASTISAQLNTEAFF,TGTGCCAGTACTATATCGGCGCAGCTGAACACTGAAGCTTTCTTT
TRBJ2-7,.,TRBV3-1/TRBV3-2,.,CASSQGTGTIYEQYF,TGTGCCAGCAGCCAAGGAACGGGAACCATCTACGAGCAGTACTTC
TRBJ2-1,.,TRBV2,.,CASSGMRSYTYNEQFF,TGTGCCAGCAGTGGAATGCGGTCATACACCTACAATGAGCAGTTCTTC
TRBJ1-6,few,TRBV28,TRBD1,CASRSPGQGASPLHF,TGTGCCAGCAGATCCCCGGGACAGGGGGCTTCACCCCTCCACTTT
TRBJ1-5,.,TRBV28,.,CASRPGQLNQPQHF,TGTGCCAGCAGACCCGGACAGCTCAATCAGCCCCAGCATTTT
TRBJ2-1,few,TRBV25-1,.,CASSGTEEGGEQFF,TGTGCCAGCAGTGGGACAGAAGAGGGAGGGGAGCAGTTCTTC
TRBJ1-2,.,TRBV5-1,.,CASSLEPGEGYTF,TGCGCCAGCAGCTTGGAGCCAGGGGAGGGCTACACCTTC
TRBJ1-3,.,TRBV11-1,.,CASTDSSGNTIYF,TGTGCCAGCACCGACAGCTCTGGAAACACCATATATTTT